This TCR beta chain was sequenced during a study of blood T cell repertoires in COVID-19. Per the germline V gene, CDR1 is MNHEY and CDR2 is SMNVEV (reference sequence). With V trimmed by 1 base and J by 7 bases, 2 bases remained unmatched. The CDR3 loop spans 15 amino acids. Authors' methods: Estimates of nucleated cell counts were drawn from the amplification of reference gene primers. Data came from immunoSEQ multiplex PCR; TCRdb stores just in-frame clones and leaves some out. V, J and clone size are those of that table, while D and trimming were read from the DNA. The top ten clones hold less than 2.5% of a sample with 100,000 to 150,000 clones, 80% to 90% of them seen once. This clone came up once.

The sample taken for sequencing was PBMCs or T cells enriched from blood (not recorded which). The clonotype was recovered from a woman aged 45 to 65 who had recovered from COVID-19. V usage is TRBV27 and J usage is TRBJ2-1; 12 positions match TRBD2. CDR3 sequence (DNA): TGTGCCAGCAGTTTATTGCTAGCGGGGGGGAATGAGCAGTTCTTC. Encoded protein: CASSLLLAGGNEQFF.